This TCR beta chain is drawn from a study of siplizumab effects on memory and regulatory T cells. CDR3 length: 16 amino acids. Per the germline V gene, CDR1 is SGHAT and CDR2 is FQNNGV. Trimming took 2 bases from V and 0 from J; bases not matched to a gene: 5. Study conclusions and caveats: Alloreactive sequences from unstimulated CD4+ memory cells fell significantly with siplizumab. Greater diversity than memory cells seemed evident in naive T cells, which also appeared to be major alloresponse contributors. Mappable CD4+ clones that were alloreactive averaged about 69% Treg-derived with siplizumab versus approximately 27% in controls. Roughly 75-97% of proliferating CD4+ or CD8+ clones lacked a naive or memory phenotype that could be assigned.

Method: immunoSEQ multiplex PCR; TCRdb's copy keeps in-frame clones and lacks some. Here the sample spans about 100,000 clones, about 91% being singletons. Comment on this clone: Its target is not known.

This clonotype originated in a human donor in good health. The sequenced sample was CD4+ T cells sorted from blood. This chain links TRBV11-2 with TRBJ2-7, with 9 bases aligning to TRBD2. The CDR3 here is CASSLIPSGASYEQYF. CDR3 DNA: TGTGCCAGCAGCTTAATTCCTAGCGGGGCCTCCTACGAGCAGTACTTC.